Shown below are 5 T cell receptor beta chains from a single sample sequenced in a study of human T cells and chemical hapten exposure. TCRdb independently ran MiXCR on the RACE reads; one entry per CDR3 protein. The sample holds some 50,000 distinct CDR3 sequences, roughly 4.5% seen once. The time point is: healthy volunteer bleed at 2 weeks. It was from unfractionated whole blood that total RNA was extracted. Sequenced material: whole blood. Receptor source: a female donor in good health. Some clones in this sample may be carry-over from other donors' samples.

This clonotype was recorded many times. The chain employs TRBV6-2 or TRBV6-3 and TRBJ2-5; D perhaps matches TRBD2 (5 bases). V was pared by 2 bases and J by 5 bases, with 12 bases between. CDR3 length equals 14 residues. Germline V gives CDR1 MNHEY, CDR2 SVGEGT. DNA for the CDR3: TGTGCCAGCAGTTACCGGCCGGGGTGGGAGACCCAGTACTTC. Amino acids: CASSYRPGWETQYF.

This clonotype has a handful of counts. This rearrangement joins TRBV12-5 to TRBJ1-6, with D maybe TRBD1 (5 bases). The CDR3 loop spans 13 amino acids. Germline V lookup: CDR1 LGHNT, CDR2 FRNRAP. V was trimmed by 6 bases and J by 9 bases, leaving 12 bases between them. The DNA for the CDR3 is TGTGCTAGTGGCCTCGGACAACCTTCACCCCTCCACTTT. It translates to CASGLGQPSPLHF.

This clonotype showed up many times. This sequence joins TRBV7-2 and TRBJ1-6, with TRBD1 as a possible D gene (5 bases). V lost 1 base, J lost 14 bases, and 15 bases lay in between. CDR3 length: 14 residues. Germline values: CDR1 SGHTA, CDR2 FQGNSA. CDR3 coding DNA: TGTGCCAGCAGCTTAGGGCAGGCCCTGGGGGCCCTCCACTTT. Protein sequence: CASSLGQALGALHF.

This clonotype was counted at least ten times. The V gene is TRBV20-1, the J gene TRBJ2-3, with 8 bases identical to TRBD2. In germline, CDR1 is DFQATT, CDR2 SNEGSKA (reference sequence). This CDR3 is built from 14 residues. V was clipped by 0 bases and J by 6 bases; unmatched bases: 5. CDR3 bases: TGCAGTGCTAGAGAAGGCCTAGCGGGCGATACGCAGTATTTT. This translates into CSAREGLAGDTQYF.

Note on this clonotype: This sequence may be a read error, since a much larger clone differs from it by one base. Lacking the conserved final phenylalanine or tryptophan, this CDR3 likely reflects a read error. The chain uses TRBV7-2 and TRBJ2-3; either TRBD1 or TRBD2 may fit D (6 bases each). The CDR3 consists of 13 residues. Germline assignment: CDR1 SGHTA and CDR2 FQGNSA. With 3 bases removed from V and 6 bases from J, the gap between germline ends came to 10 bases. Here the CDR3 DNA reads TGTGCCAGCAGCTTTCCGGGGGCGGATACGCAGTATATT. Residues: CASSFPGADTQYI.